The entry below describes one T cell receptor (beta chain). Antigen: not known. This sample is part of a study of T cells after yellow fever vaccination. General study results and limits: Researchers cautioned that FACS-sorted repertoires could harbor abundant clonotypes contaminating from the bulk population. The secondary response showed a weaker magnitude and a faster peak, day 5 versus 15.

The CDR3 length is 13 residues. Germline CDR1 reads MGHRA; CDR2 reads YSYEKL. V was trimmed by 4 bases and J by 1 base, leaving 8 bases between them. MiXCR, run by TCRdb on the 5' RACE reads, gives a single entry per CDR3 protein. The sample has over 300,000 distinct CDR3 sequences; 4.1% are singletons. This sample comprised PBMCs, obtained 5 days after the yellow fever booster vaccination. The receptor was isolated from a man aged 18 to 29 who received the YFV17D yellow fever vaccine. The genes are TRBV4-1 and TRBJ2-7, with D unresolved. The CDR3 region has the DNA TGCGCCAGCAGCCCGAAATTGTCCTACGAGCAGTACTTC. Translating gives CASSPKLSYEQYF.